The following is a T cell receptor beta chain sequence with its context. This sample is drawn from a study of cytomegalovirus exposure and HLA in healthy donors. At the level of the study: From donors who were HLA-typed, an early data release held 81 million or so unique TCRs.

The primer mix had 60 Vbeta and 13 Jbeta primers. TCRdb keeps only in-frame clones here, not all; method: immunoSEQ multiplex PCR. The sample records about 190,000 clones, roughly 83% being singletons. Germline CDR1 reads SGHNT; CDR2 reads YENEEA. This CDR3 spans 16 amino acids. V was trimmed by 2 bases and J by 4 bases, leaving 17 bases between them. The donors were healthy bone marrow donors. The TCR originated in a boy younger than 18 in good health and CMV-seronegative. Sequenced material: PBMCs. This chain uses TRBV11-3 with TRBJ2-5; D perhaps matches TRBD1 (6 bases). CDR3 bases: TGTGCCAGCAGCTTATCACATGATCAGGGGCGAGAGACCCAGTACTTC. Translated: CASSLSHDQGRETQYF.